Below are 29 T cell receptor beta chains sequenced from a single sample in a study of low-dose radiotherapy and immunotherapy resistance in tumors (dated 2022 in TCRdb). The sample's time point label is to be understood as: before trial treatment. The listed sequencing device is Illumina HiSeq 2500. Superscript III and a set of TRAV- and TRBV-specific primers were used to synthesize first-strand cDNA, so that both TCRalpha and TCRbeta chains were covered. TCRs were amplified with Phusion for around 20 PCR cycles using a constant-region primer together with the adapter attached to the V primers. Using fastp at Q25 and MiXCR, TCRdb reprocessed the public reads and kept productive beta chains. Each entry merges the rows of one CDR3 protein and shows their most common DNA and genes. This sample comprises roughly 54,000 distinct CDR3 sequences, roughly 24% of them detected only once. The ten largest clones take up 5.5% to 6% of the sample.

Sample: PBMCs, taken before treatment. The receptors were gathered from a male donor with prostate cancer.

This clonotype was seen at least ten times. The chain employs TRBV4-1 and TRBJ2-1, with D possibly matching TRBD2 (5 bases). Looked up from germline, CDR1 is MGHRA and CDR2 is YSYEKL. The CDR3 covers 15 residues. The V and J ends lost 1 base and 0 bases respectively, with 7 bases between them. CDR3 coding DNA: TGCGCCAGCAGCCAAGCGGGAACCTCCTACAATGAGCAGTTCTTC. This encodes CASSQAGTSYNEQFF.

This clonotype has ten or more counts. The chain carries TRBV9 and TRBJ2-3; D gene uncertain. Germline loops: CDR1 SGDLS, CDR2 YYNGEE. The CDR3 consists of 11 residues. V was cut by 7 bases and J by 2 bases, with 5 bases left in between. CDR3 bases: TGTGCCAGCGGGTACACAGATACGCAGTATTTT. Translating it yields CASGYTDTQYF. Filled out from reference TRBV9 and TRBJ2-3, the complete variable domain reads DSGVTQTPKHLITATGQRVTLRCSPRSGDLSVYWYQQSLDQGLQFLIQYYNGEERAKGNILERFSAQQFPDLHSELNLSSLELGDSALYFCASGYTDTQYFGPGTRLTVL.

This clonotype was counted ten times or more. The chain uses TRBV6-2 or TRBV6-3 and TRBJ2-3, with a tentative D call TRBD1 (5 bases). Trimming took off 6 bases at V and 4 bases at J, with 14 bases between the two ends. Per germline, CDR1 MNHEY and CDR2 SVGEGT. This CDR3 contains 14 residues. The CDR3 reads CASSLRVPPDTQYF. CDR3 in DNA: TGTGCCAGCAGCCTCAGGGTCCCCCCAGATACGCAGTATTTT.

At least ten counts were recorded for this clonotype. CDR3: CASSPGHSYEQYF. In DNA, the CDR3 is TGTGCCAGCAGCCCGGGACACTCCTACGAGCAGTACTTC. The gene calls are TRBV7-9 and TRBJ2-7, with D perhaps matching TRBD1 (6 bases). Germline V gives CDR1 SEHNR, CDR2 FQNEAQ (reference sequence). The germline V and J ends were trimmed by 5 bases and 0 bases, with 8 bases remaining between them. The CDR3 runs to 13 residues.

V and J are TRBV25-1 and TRBJ2-7; D is possibly TRBD2 (5 bases). CDR3 length equals 15 residues. Germline values: CDR1 MGHDK, CDR2 SYGVNS. The germline V and J ends were trimmed by 3 bases and 6 bases, with 18 bases remaining between them. Written as DNA, the CDR3 is TGTGCCAGCAGTGATGAGCTAGGGCTAGCTGGCGAGCAGTACTTC. Translation: CASSDELGLAGEQYF.

This rearrangement joins TRBV11-2 to TRBJ2-4, with 10 bases aligning to TRBD1. Germline V gene sequence: CDR1 SGHAT, CDR2 FQNNGV. Unmatched junction bases numbered 6, after V lost 4 bases and J lost 0 bases. The CDR3 runs 17 residues. The CDR3 DNA reads as TGTGCCAGCAGCTCAAGGACAGGGGGAATAGCCAAAAACATTCAGTACTTC. This gives the protein CASSSRTGGIAKNIQYF.

Many counts were recorded for this clonotype. This rearrangement joins TRBV9 to TRBJ1-1; maybe TRBD1 (5 bases). CDR3 length: 14 residues. Germline CDR1 reads SGDLS; CDR2 reads YYNGEE. V dropped 0 bases and J dropped 5 bases, with 11 bases sitting between them. The CDR3 nucleotides are TGTGCCAGCAGCGTAGATGCAGGGATGACTGAAGCTTTCTTT. The encoded protein is CASSVDAGMTEAFF.

In this sample, this clonotype turned up many times. The rearrangement joins TRBV6-1 to TRBJ2-7, with 10 positions matching TRBD1. After removal of 6 bases from V and 5 bases from J, the junction contained 13 bases not matched to a gene. The CDR3 is 16 amino acids. In germline, CDR1 is MNHNS, CDR2 SASEGT. The CDR3 DNA reads TGTGCCAGCAGCCCTCAAGCGGGACAGGGGAAGGACGAGCAGTACTTC. It translates to CASSPQAGQGKDEQYF.

The table lists this clonotype with many counts. J is TRBJ2-1 and V is TRBV29-1; 8 nucleotides match TRBD2. The CDR3 runs to 14 residues. V shed 6 bases and J 6 bases; nucleotides not matched to a gene: 10. Germline CDR1 reads SQVTM; CDR2 reads ANQGSEA. CDR3 sequence (DNA): TGCAGCGTCCGTAAGACTGGACTAGCCAATGAGCAGTTCTTC. Its protein product is CSVRKTGLANEQFF.

A remark on this clonotype: Since a far larger clone is one base different, this is likely a read error. The CDR3 reads CASSSGQEQYF. Written as DNA, the CDR3 is TGTGCCAGCAGTTCCGGACAGGAGCAGTACTTC. The genes are TRBV6-8 and TRBJ2-7; D is possibly TRBD1 (6 bases). The germline V and J ends were trimmed by 4 bases and 7 bases, with 8 bases remaining between them. The CDR3 is 11 residues long. The germline CDR1 and CDR2 sequences are MNHGY and SAAAGT.

This clonotype was seen ten or more times. J is TRBJ2-7 and V is TRBV7-3; 12 nucleotides align to TRBD1. V lost 2 bases, J lost 3 bases, and 5 bases stayed unmatched. The CDR3 extends over 16 amino acids. The germline CDR1 and CDR2 sequences are SGHTA and FQGTGA. The CDR3 loop reads CASSLYGTGGFYEQYF. CDR3 DNA sequence: TGTGCCAGCAGCTTATATGGGACAGGGGGCTTCTACGAGCAGTACTTC.

In this sample, this clonotype turned up many times. This chain uses TRBV19 with TRBJ1-5; D unresolved. V was shortened by 5 bases and J by 4 bases, with 15 bases between the two germline ends. Germline V CDR1 and CDR2: LNHDA, SQIVND (reference sequence). This CDR3 is 15 amino acids long. CDR3 sequence: CASSQSGGSNQPQHF. CDR3 DNA sequence: TGTGCCAGTAGTCAGTCCGGAGGTTCAAATCAGCCCCAGCATTTT.

This clonotype was seen repeatedly, ten times or more. The chain is built from TRBV27 and TRBJ1-1; the D is unclear. The CDR3 runs to 13 residues. V lost 3 bases, J lost 5 bases, and 10 bases lay in between. The germline V gene has CDR1 MNHEY and CDR2 SMNVEV (reference sequence). Here the CDR3 reads CASSLNSWTEAFF. In DNA, the CDR3 is TGTGCCAGCAGTTTGAACAGTTGGACTGAAGCTTTCTTT.

This clonotype showed up many times. J is TRBJ1-4 and V is TRBV28; 9 bases align to TRBD1. The V segment lost 6 bases and the J segment 8 bases; nucleotides outside the gene matches: 4. Germline V gives CDR1 MDHEN, CDR2 SYDVKM. This CDR3 has 13 residues. CDR3 region: CASRRDRAEKLFF. CDR3 sequence (DNA): TGTGCCAGCAGAAGGGACAGGGCGGAAAAACTGTTTTTT.

This clonotype was seen many times. The chain uses TRBV2 and TRBJ2-1; D remains ambiguous. The V gene lost 2 bases and the J gene lost 3 bases, with 11 bases spanning the gap. The germline gives CDR1 SNHLY, CDR2 FYNNEI. The CDR3 has 15 amino acids. CDR3 DNA sequence: TGTGCCAGCAGTGAAAAGGGATCTCACTACAATGAGCAGTTCTTC. Its translation: CASSEKGSHYNEQFF.

This clonotype came up many times. The gene calls are TRBV7-2 and TRBJ2-7; TRBD2 aligns across 8 bases. Trimming took 2 bases from V and 4 from J; bases not matched to a gene: 4. Germline CDR1 SGHTA, CDR2 FQGNSA. The CDR3 is 14 residues long. The CDR3 sequence: CASSLPGLGYEQYF. The CDR3, as DNA: TGTGCCAGCAGCTTACCGGGACTAGGATACGAGCAGTACTTC.

V is TRBV5-1 and J is TRBJ2-7; perhaps TRBD1 as D (5 bases). V was clipped by 6 bases and J by 3 bases, with 13 bases between them. The CDR3 has 13 residues. The germline gives CDR1 SGHRS, CDR2 YFSETQ. The CDR3 DNA follows: TGCGCCAGCACCCTAGACAGTGGCTACGAGCAGTACTTC. Its protein product is CASTLDSGYEQYF.

In its sample, this clonotype was seen many times. The CDR3 DNA reads as TGTGCCAGCAGCTTGGGGGGGGCGAACTACAATGAGCAGTTCTTC. Its translation: CASSLGGANYNEQFF. The V call is TRBV7-9, the J call TRBJ2-1, with D possibly being TRBD2 (7 bases). The CDR3 totals 15 residues. V was cut by 3 bases and J by 3 bases, with 12 bases left in between. Germline CDR1 reads SEHNR; CDR2 reads FQNEAQ (reference sequence).

This clonotype showed up many times. This rearrangement joins TRBV19 to TRBJ2-7; 8 bases line up with TRBD2. V lost 3 bases, J lost 5 bases, and 6 bases stayed unmatched. The germline V gene encodes CDR1 LNHDA and CDR2 SQIVND (reference sequence). The CDR3 covers 14 residues. CDR3 bases: TGTGCCAGTAGTATGGGACTAGGATCCGACGAGCAGTACTTC. Translated, it gives CASSMGLGSDEQYF.

Many counts were recorded for this clonotype. The chain carries TRBV9 and TRBJ2-7, with TRBD2 as a possible D gene (6 bases). Germline CDR1 is SGDLS and CDR2 is YYNGEE. Trimming removed 4 bases at V and 0 bases at J, with 11 bases between. This CDR3 is built from 14 residues. The CDR3: CASSFGGSSYEQYF. The CDR3 DNA follows: TGTGCCAGCAGCTTTGGGGGGAGCTCCTACGAGCAGTACTTC.

Note on this clonotype: This likely stems from a read error, as it lies one base from a far larger clone. The genes are TRBV5-1 and TRBJ2-1; no clear D. CDR3 length equals 13 residues. Germline V gene lookup returns CDR1 SGHRS and CDR2 YFSETQ. CDR3 residues: CASSLSSFNEQFF. The CDR3 coding sequence is TGTGCCAGCAGCTTGAGTTCGTTCAATGAGCAGTTCTTC.

This clonotype was counted many times. The chain couples TRBV10-3 to TRBJ2-5; no clear D. V lost 6 bases and J 1 base, leaving 3 bases between the germline ends. The V gene's germline CDR1 is ENHRY and CDR2 SYGVKD. The CDR3 is 11 amino acids. The CDR3 spells CAIRGQETQYF. The DNA of the CDR3 is TGTGCCATCAGGGGCCAAGAGACCCAGTACTTC.

The sample holds many counts of this clonotype. The chain employs TRBV6-5 and TRBJ2-7, with TRBD1 matching over 7 bases. Germline values: CDR1 MNHEY, CDR2 SVGAGI. The CDR3 consists of 14 residues. V shed 5 bases and J 0 bases; nucleotides not matched to a gene: 4. CDR3 in DNA: TGTGCCAGCAGTCGGGGACAGCACTCCTACGAGCAGTACTTC. It translates to CASSRGQHSYEQYF.

This clonotype came up many times. V is TRBV7-9 and J is TRBJ1-5; D gene unclear. This CDR3 is 14 amino acids long. The germline V and J ends were trimmed by 7 bases and 0 bases, with 10 bases remaining between them. In germline, CDR1 is SEHNR, CDR2 FQNEAQ (reference sequence). The CDR3 coding sequence is TGTGCCAGCACCCGTGGGAATAGCAATCAGCCCCAGCATTTT. Protein: CASTRGNSNQPQHF. The whole variable domain, remainder taken from reference TRBV7-9 and TRBJ1-5, is DTGVSQNPRHKITKRGQNVTFRCDPISEHNRLYWYRQTLGQGPEFLTYFQNEAQLEKSRLLSDRFSAERPKGSFSTLEIQRTEQGDSAMYLCASTRGNSNQPQHFGDGTRLSIL.

This clonotype was found many times. This chain links TRBV6-2 or TRBV6-3 with TRBJ1-1; unclear D gene. V lost 7 bases, J lost 0 bases, and 18 bases lay in between. Germline lookup yields CDR1 MNHEY and CDR2 SVGEGT. The CDR3 loop spans 16 amino acids. CDR3 nucleotide sequence: TGTGCCAGCAAACAGAGTCCAACAGAGATGAACACTGAAGCTTTCTTT. It codes for CASKQSPTEMNTEAFF.

Turning to this clonotype: A far larger clone is off by one base, so a read error is likely. The rearrangement links TRBV7-9 to TRBJ2-2; TRBD1 is a possible D gene (6 bases). Germline CDR1 SEHNR, CDR2 FQNEAQ (reference sequence). The CDR3 totals 17 residues. The CDR3 loop reads CASSSRLGQGNAGELFF. As DNA, the CDR3 is TGCGCCAGCAGCTCTCGACTCGGGCAGGGGAACGCCGGGGAGCTGTTTTTT.

V and J are TRBV20-1 and TRBJ2-7; 7 nucleotides line up with TRBD2. This CDR3 is 15 amino acids long. Germline V gives CDR1 DFQATT, CDR2 SNEGSKA (reference sequence). V shed 0 bases and J 2 bases; nucleotides not matched to a gene: 7. The CDR3 coding sequence is TGCAGTGCTAGAGATCCCAGCGGGGTCGCCTACGAGCAGTACTTC. The encoded protein is CSARDPSGVAYEQYF.

This clonotype appeared a few times. The gene calls are TRBV6-1 and TRBJ1-1, with a possible D match to TRBD1 (6 bases). With 6 bases removed from V and 2 bases from J, the gap between germline ends came to 16 bases. The germline CDR1 and CDR2 sequences are MNHNS and SASEGT. This CDR3 is 15 amino acids long. CDR3 bases: TGTGCCAGCAGCCCGCGGGAGGGGGTCAACACTGAAGCTTTCTTT. Its translation is CASSPREGVNTEAFF.

This clonotype was seen repeatedly, ten times or more. This chain links TRBV28 with TRBJ1-5, with 9 bases that match TRBD1. The length of the CDR3 is 16 residues. CDR1 and CDR2 (germline): MDHEN, SYDVKM. V trimming: 5 bases; J trimming: 4 bases; junction bases outside the gene matches: 9. The CDR3, as DNA: TGTGCCAGCAGTCTACTACAGGGGGCAGGAAATCAGCCCCAGCATTTT. This gives the protein CASSLLQGAGNQPQHF.